This T cell receptor (beta chain) is from a study of Ad26.COV2.S vaccination and SARS-CoV-2 variants. Germline lookup yields CDR1 SGHNT and CDR2 YYREEE (reference sequence). Trimming left V 4 bases short and J 4 bases short, with 17 bases between. The CDR3 contains 15 residues. Sequencing was performed with immunoSEQ multiplex PCR; in TCRdb, only in-frame clones are kept and a portion is missing. The sample lists 300,000 to 400,000 clones; just over 85% were seen once. As for treatment: around 19 received Ad26.COV2.S at low or high dose, single or two shots; 5 received placebo; per-sample allocation not given. Sampling took place 63 days after the first vaccine or placebo injection.

This clonotype originated in a person between 18 and 60 years old who received the Ad26.COV2.S COVID-19 vaccine or a placebo. The J gene is TRBJ2-5, the V gene TRBV5-4; D is ambiguous. Sequenced here: peripheral blood, sampled in a trial of Ad26.COV2.S vaccine versus placebo. CDR3 protein: CASSLTSPGAETQYF. The CDR3 DNA sequence: TGTGCCAGCAGCCTAACCAGCCCAGGTGCAGAGACCCAGTACTTC.